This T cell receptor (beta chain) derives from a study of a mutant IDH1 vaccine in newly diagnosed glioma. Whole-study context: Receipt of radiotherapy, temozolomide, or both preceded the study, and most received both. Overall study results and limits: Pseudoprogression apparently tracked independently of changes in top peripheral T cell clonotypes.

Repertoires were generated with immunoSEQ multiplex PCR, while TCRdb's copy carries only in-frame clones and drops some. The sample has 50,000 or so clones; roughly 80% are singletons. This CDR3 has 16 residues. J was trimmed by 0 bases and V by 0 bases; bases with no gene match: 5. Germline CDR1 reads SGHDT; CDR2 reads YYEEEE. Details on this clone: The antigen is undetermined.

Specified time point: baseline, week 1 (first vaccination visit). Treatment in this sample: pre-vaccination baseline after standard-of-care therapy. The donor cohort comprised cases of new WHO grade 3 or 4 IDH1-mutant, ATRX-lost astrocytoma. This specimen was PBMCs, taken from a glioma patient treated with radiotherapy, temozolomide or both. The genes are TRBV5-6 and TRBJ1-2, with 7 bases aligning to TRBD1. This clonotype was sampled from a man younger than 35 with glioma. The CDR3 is CASSLGGTVSNYGYTF. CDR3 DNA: TGTGCCAGCAGCTTGGGAGGGACAGTGTCTAACTATGGCTACACCTTC.